Listed below are T cell receptor beta chains from one sample, sequenced in a study of T-cell memory formation after mild COVID-19. MiXCR, run by TCRdb on the 5' RACE reads, gives a single entry per CDR3 protein. The repertoire includes 200,000 to 250,000 distinct CDR3 sequences, around 30% of them detected once, and approximately 10% sits in the top ten. What was sequenced was PBMCs or a T cell subset sorted from them (not recorded which). The receptors here all came from an adult woman who had mild COVID-19 (a few samples of this study predate the infection). Cell type and time point are not known. CDR3s include the opening cysteine and the closing phenylalanine or tryptophan. The D gene is left open where the match is weak. A row's size may be missing; if present it is once, few, many or a size class.

d_gene	abundance	v_gene	j_gene	CDR3aa
TRBD1	NA	TRBV5-1	TRBJ1-2	CASSPEGAGQINGYTF
TRBD2	NA	TRBV4-2	TRBJ2-7	CASSQDPSGSEQYF
NA	NA	TRBV30	TRBJ2-7	CAWRTVYEQYF
NA	NA	TRBV7-2	TRBJ1-1	CAQQQGNTEAFF
TRBD1	NA	TRBV12-3/TRBV12-4	TRBJ2-3	CASSPGTGVVDTQYF
NA	few	TRBV7-2	TRBJ2-3	CASTTTSTFGDKNPTDTQYF
NA	few	TRBV18	TRBJ2-7	CASSPPQPSDEQYF
NA	NA	TRBV7-2	TRBJ1-5	CASSLEGGANQPQHF
NA	few	TRBV27	TRBJ1-1	CASSSSGTRNTEAFF
TRBD1	NA	TRBV18	TRBJ2-7	CASSPNSGGTDEQYF
NA	NA	TRBV20-1	TRBJ2-7	CSARENGPISYEQYF
TRBD1	few	TRBV7-9	TRBJ2-1	CASSEPLGQPYNNEQFF
NA	NA	TRBV20-1	TRBJ2-7	CSASWGAGGSYEQYF
TRBD1	NA	TRBV2	TRBJ2-5	CASSEAQTGVETQYF
NA	NA	TRBV6-8	TRBJ2-7	CASSYSRIVNAYEQYF
TRBD2	few	TRBV4-2	TRBJ2-1	CASSQDTLAGGTYNEQFF
TRBD2	few	TRBV7-3	TRBJ2-3	CASSLLAGDVDTQYF
TRBD2	many	TRBV5-5	TRBJ2-3	CASSLGRSGGSDTQYF
NA	NA	TRBV7-2	TRBJ2-7	CASSSGPYSYEQYF
TRBD1	few	TRBV6-2/TRBV6-3	TRBJ1-1	CASRQDRGIMNTEAFF
NA	NA	TRBV12-3/TRBV12-4	TRBJ2-5	CASSSGWGLETQYF
TRBD1	NA	TRBV4-3	TRBJ2-2	CASSGLSGTGVTGELFF
TRBD1	few	TRBV27	TRBJ1-2	CASSPRRGGAGYGYTF
TRBD2	NA	TRBV4-1	TRBJ2-2	CASNKLASNTGELFF
NA	NA	TRBV5-1	TRBJ2-7	CASSFDGYEQYF
NA	NA	TRBV12-3/TRBV12-4	TRBJ1-5	CASSLVEASNQPQHF
NA	NA	TRBV5-1	TRBJ1-1	CASSLEGVGTEAFF
NA	NA	TRBV25-1	TRBJ1-1	CASSVGRTEAFF
TRBD1	few	TRBV28	TRBJ1-2	CASSSGQGYGYTF
TRBD2	many	TRBV2	TRBJ2-4	CASSLTDGLAGVTNIQYF
TRBD2	NA	TRBV27	TRBJ2-1	CASSLTASGNWLYNEQFF
NA	NA	TRBV7-2	TRBJ2-7	CASGRWGSEQYF
NA	NA	TRBV7-9	TRBJ2-7	CASSSQAHEQYF
NA	NA	TRBV29-1	TRBJ2-1	CSVEVPTYNEQFF
TRBD2	NA	TRBV27	TRBJ2-7	CASSSAGGPSYEQYF
TRBD2	few	TRBV6-1	TRBJ2-3	CASSERLAMPDTQYF
TRBD1	NA	TRBV5-1	TRBJ2-2	CASSAGQGSTGELFF
NA	NA	TRBV11-2	TRBJ2-3	CASSLWGGTDTQYF
NA	few	TRBV6-5	TRBJ2-1	CASTPPDSYNEQFF
TRBD1	NA	TRBV20-1	TRBJ2-7	CSAKTGGTYEQYF
TRBD2	NA	TRBV4-3	TRBJ2-1	CASSQTGTSGKDEQFF
TRBD1	NA	TRBV5-8	TRBJ1-1	CASSHPGQGGTEAFF
NA	NA	TRBV4-3	TRBJ1-6	CASSQVTARPPLHF
TRBD2	NA	TRBV29-1	TRBJ2-1	CSVEGSPLAGGYNEQFF
TRBD2	few	TRBV12-3/TRBV12-4	TRBJ2-1	CASSSLTSGVANEQFF
NA	NA	TRBV20-1	TRBJ1-1	CSARREKGYVTEAFF
TRBD1	few	TRBV27	TRBJ1-2	CASSAVGQGSYGYTF
NA	many	TRBV20-1	TRBJ2-4	CSATDRNIQYF
TRBD2	NA	TRBV4-3	TRBJ2-7	CASSQETSGTSYEQYF
NA	NA	TRBV6-5	TRBJ1-3	CASSYAQGSGNTIYF
TRBD2	few	TRBV20-1	TRBJ2-7	CSARDPLAGGYEQYF
NA	once	TRBV5-1	TRBJ2-7	CASSLLSGSTYEQYF
NA	few	TRBV6-1	TRBJ2-7	CASSEATSRTHPYEQYF
TRBD2	few	TRBV7-2	TRBJ2-7	CASSLEGAGIATEQYF
TRBD1	NA	TRBV5-6	TRBJ1-5	CASSSYGTDQPQHF
NA	few	TRBV13	TRBJ2-7	CASSWADFSYEQYF
TRBD1	NA	TRBV15	TRBJ2-1	CATNTGTGGYNEQFF
NA	NA	TRBV7-9	TRBJ2-7	CASSFPPGKGYEQYF